A single T cell receptor (beta chain) is shown here with its context. This clone has only one observation. Which antigen it targets is not known. It has no much larger one-base neighbor in the sample; base qualities were not kept. The source of the sample is a study of PD-1 blockade in classical Hodgkin lymphoma (dated by TCRdb to 2020 to 2022). Study-level background: Nivolumab dosing was 3 mg/kg intravenously every 2 weeks, continuing until either disease progression or unacceptable toxicity. To define a peripheral blood immune signature of response to PD-1 blockade in classical Hodgkin lymphoma, the study combined TCR beta sequencing with CyTOF. Results and caveats for the whole study, not just this receptor: Newly diagnosed patients were reported to have lower baseline TCR diversity than healthy donors, and relapsed/refractory patients were reported to have lower baseline TCR diversity still. Lower diversity was seen in patients whose nivolumab began less than 1 year after ASCT, and these patients were left out of later analyses so that immune reconstitution would not confound the results. By C4D1, a significant rise was seen in CD4+ TCR diversity but not in CD8+ TCR diversity (p=0.0027 vs p=0.16), and the rise was most apparent among complete responders (p=0.02). Only a single clinical trial cohort was studied, and what caused the repertoire differences, possibly disease activity or prior therapy, remained undefined. Trial patients achieving complete response had baseline diversity similar to newly diagnosed patients, whereas partial responders and progressors had significantly lower diversity.

The time point label on this specimen signifies: cycle 1 day 1 (C1D1), immediately before nivolumab initiation. Every trial patient had relapsed after autologous stem cell transplantation, and cohorts A, B and C differed in prior brentuximab vedotin exposure. The trial cohort was composed of about 54 patients with relapsed/refractory classical Hodgkin lymphoma, for whom complete response, partial response or progressive disease was recorded as best overall response. In the multi-cohort phase II CheckMate 205 trial, trial patients received single-agent nivolumab. Best overall response was determined by an independent review committee according to the 2007 International Working Group response criteria. Trial PBMCs were collected just before the start of nivolumab (C1D1) and during therapy at cycle 2 day 1 and cycle 4 day 1. Peripheral blood was collected in 8 mL Vacutainer Cell Preparation Tubes, from which PBMCs were isolated by centrifugation and then cryopreserved.

CDR3 length: 16 amino acids, cysteine to phenylalanine. Just the 48-base CDR3 DNA is kept, in frame starting at base 1. Reading the germline V gene (reference sequence) gives CDR1 LNHDA and CDR2 SQIVND. Relative to germline, V is 0 bases shorter and J is 2 bases shorter, with 11 bases between their ends. The Qiagen DNeasy kit was used to extract genomic DNA both from unsorted PBMCs and from the negatively selected CD4+ and CD8+ fractions. TCR beta CDR3 regions were subjected to amplification by immunoSEQ multiplex PCR with primers that anneal to V and J segments. A synthetic immune receptor repertoire was used to minimize amplification bias, and any remaining bias was removed computationally after sequencing. Processing in the source paper ran as follows. Custom Python scripts were used to quantify repertoire diversity as the Shannon entropy index. Unsorted, CD4+ and CD8+ repertoires were examined separately, except in combined analyses, for which CD4+ and CD8+ sequences were merged in silico. A clone was considered expanded if an increase in frequency of at least 2-fold after treatment relative to C1D1 was found, and a pseudocount of 0.5 was applied to clones undetected at baseline. Clones with 0 or 1 copy at C1D1 were classified as singleton clones, and clones with 2 or more copies were classified as non-singleton clones. Clones expanded in unsorted samples were labelled as CD4+, CD8+ or unknown by matching protein sequences in sorted samples from the same patient. Diversity changes from C1D1 to C4D1 were tested in paired samples using Wilcoxon tests. TCRdb retrieved this table from immuneACCESS and kept in-frame rearrangements only. Not all clones are present; in checked studies, unresolved V genes account for under half, and no reason is known for the remainder. The D gene and trimming were derived from the DNA, and the V and J assignments and clone size from that table. This sample comprises approximately 100,000 clones, roughly 90% of them detected only once. The ten largest clones add up to less than 3% of the sample.

This clonotype was sampled from a human donor with classical Hodgkin lymphoma. Rearrangement joined TRBV19 to TRBJ2-4; the D gene lacks a confident call. Sequenced material: peripheral blood mononuclear cells (PBMCs), taken at baseline. The CDR3 protein sequence reads: CASSIEARTTKNIQYF. The DNA sequence follows: TGTGCCAGTAGTATAGAGGCGAGAACGACCAAAAACATTCAGTACTTC.